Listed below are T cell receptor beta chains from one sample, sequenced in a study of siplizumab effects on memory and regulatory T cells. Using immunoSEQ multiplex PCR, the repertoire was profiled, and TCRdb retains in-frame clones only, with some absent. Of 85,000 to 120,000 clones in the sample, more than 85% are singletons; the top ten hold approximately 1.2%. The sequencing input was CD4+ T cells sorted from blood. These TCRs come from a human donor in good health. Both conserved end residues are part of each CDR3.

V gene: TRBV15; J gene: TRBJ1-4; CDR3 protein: CATSRVGTGYEKLFF
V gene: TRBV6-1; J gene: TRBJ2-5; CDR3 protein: CASSEYQETQYF
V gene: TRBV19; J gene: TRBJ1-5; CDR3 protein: CASSMWKGLGNQPQHF
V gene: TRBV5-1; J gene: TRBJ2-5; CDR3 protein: CASSLGLGTGGPQETQYF
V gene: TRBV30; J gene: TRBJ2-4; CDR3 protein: CAWKYGGGIQYF
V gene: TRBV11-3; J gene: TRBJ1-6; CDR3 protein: CASSRGGNSPLHF
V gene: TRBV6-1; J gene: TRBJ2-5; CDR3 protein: CASSENFGSLAVRYF
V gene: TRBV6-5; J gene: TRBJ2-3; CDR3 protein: CASSYGGSNTDTQYF
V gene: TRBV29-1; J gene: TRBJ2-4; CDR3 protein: CGATLAKNIQYF
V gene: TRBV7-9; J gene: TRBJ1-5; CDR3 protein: CASRGQGSEPQHF
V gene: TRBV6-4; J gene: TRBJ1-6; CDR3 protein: CASSLQGRSPLHF